This TCR beta chain is drawn from a study of T cells in Graves' hyperthyroidism and ophthalmopathy. Study information: It was at initial diagnosis, before any treatment, that peripheral blood was collected.

Amplification yielded TCR beta CDR3 regions, with RNA transcripts as the source. The study used the HTBI primer set for a first-round RT-PCR of the TCR CDR3. Each CDR3 protein is one row after TCRdb ran MiXCR on the multiplex PCR reads. The sample consists of about 720,000 distinct CDR3 sequences, 16% of them appearing once. This clonotype was recorded many times. Input material: blood. This clonotype was sampled from a man aged 18 to 29 with Graves' hyperthyroidism.

Here the CDR3 reads CASNLRDTSYNEQFF. Here the CDR3 DNA reads TGTGCCTCCAACCTCCGGGACACCTCCTACAATGAGCAGTTCTTC. V gene TRBV28 combines with J gene TRBJ2-1, with a tentative D call TRBD1 (6 bases). Germline CDR1 reads MDHEN; CDR2 reads SYDVKM. The CDR3 consists of 15 residues. The ends were cut back, 11 bases at V and 0 bases at J, with 17 bases in the middle.